These 20 T cell receptor beta chains were sequenced from one sample in a study of T-cell memory formation after mild COVID-19 (dated by TCRdb to about 2021). Libraries were built with 5' RACE. The sequencing machine was an Illumina NovaSeq 6000. Clones were called with MiXCR by TCRdb after fastp trimmed the public reads at Q25, and only in-frame beta chains were retained. Records with the same CDR3 protein are collapsed into one entry carrying the most frequent genes and DNA. In all, the sample holds about 260,000 distinct CDR3 sequences, and under 20% of those were seen once. Over 20% of the sample lies in the top ten. Sequenced sample: PBMCs or a T cell subset sorted from them (not recorded which). These receptors all come from a man between 18 and 35 years old who had mild COVID-19 (a few samples of this study predate the infection). The sample titles of this study are shuffled in the database, so cell type and time point are left out; the donor was told from shared clones.

V usage is TRBV4-1 and J usage is TRBJ2-2; unclear D gene. Germline lookup yields CDR1 MGHRA and CDR2 YSYEKL. Trimming shortened V by 3 bases and J by 3 bases, and 8 bases separated the two germline ends. The CDR3 is 14 amino acids. The CDR3 DNA sequence: TGCGCCAGCAGCCAGGTGACGGACACCGGGGAGCTGTTTTTT. It translates to CASSQVTDTGELFF.

V gene TRBV7-2 combines with J gene TRBJ2-5; D is unresolved. Per the germline V gene, CDR1 is SGHTA and CDR2 is FQGNSA. The CDR3 spans 15 residues. V shed 0 bases and J shed 7 bases, with 15 bases lying between them. CDR3 in amino acids: CASSLAPMGTWTQYF. The CDR3 bases are TGTGCCAGCAGCTTAGCCCCAATGGGTACGTGGACCCAGTACTTC. The whole variable domain, remainder taken from reference TRBV7-2 and TRBJ2-5, is GAGVSQSPSNKVTEKGKDVELRCDPISGHTALYWYRQSLGQGLEFLIYFQGNSAPDKSGLPSDRFSAERTGGSVSTLTIQRTQQEDSAVYLCASSLAPMGTWTQYFGPGTRLLVL.

The chain is built from TRBV6-5 and TRBJ2-7; either TRBD1 or TRBD2 may supply D (6 bases each). The germline gives CDR1 MNHEY, CDR2 SVGAGI. The CDR3 has 13 residues. V lost 3 bases and J lost 6, with 12 bases in between. The chain's CDR3 is CASSYVQGGEQYF. The CDR3 nucleotides are TGTGCCAGCAGTTATGTACAGGGAGGCGAGCAGTACTTC.

The genes are TRBV2 and TRBJ1-4; TRBD1 might be the D (5 bases). The CDR3 runs to 14 residues. Germline V lookup: CDR1 SNHLY, CDR2 FYNNEI. Trimming stripped 6 bases from V and 6 bases from J, with 14 bases between. CDR3 residues: CASRTRAPDEKLFF. DNA for the CDR3: TGTGCCAGCAGAACCAGGGCCCCCGATGAAAAACTGTTTTTT.

The V gene is TRBV6-5, the J gene TRBJ2-5, with a possible D match to TRBD1 (6 bases). This CDR3 spans 16 amino acids. Between the trimmed V and J ends, which lost 6 bases and 4 bases, there was a span of 21 bases. The germline CDR1 and CDR2 sequences are MNHEY and SVGAGI. The CDR3 spells CASSPGTGLYSETQYF. The DNA of the CDR3 is TGTGCCAGCAGCCCCGGAACAGGGTTATATTCAGAGACCCAGTACTTC.

The chain uses TRBV7-3 and TRBJ2-7, with TRBD1 identical over 8 bases. Germline lookup yields CDR1 SGHTA and CDR2 FQGTGA. V shed 5 bases and J 6 bases; nucleotides not matched to a gene: 6. This CDR3 region has 13 residues. In DNA form, the CDR3 reads TGTGCCAGCAGCCGTCAGGGGGCGGCCGAGCAGTACTTC. Translated: CASSRQGAAEQYF.

This clonotype has only a few counts. The DNA for the CDR3 is TGCGCCAGCAGCTTTCCGGGGGCAGAGACCCAGTACTTC. This translates into CASSFPGAETQYF. The chain combines TRBV5-1 with TRBJ2-5, with D perhaps TRBD1 or TRBD2 (6 bases each). From germline, CDR1 is SGHRS and CDR2 YFSETQ. The CDR3 totals 13 residues. Trimming shortened V by 2 bases and J by 4 bases, and 9 bases separated the two germline ends.

The J gene is TRBJ1-1, the V gene TRBV7-6, with D uncertain. The CDR3 spans 15 residues. V was trimmed by 1 base and J by 4 bases, leaving 13 bases between them. CDR1 is SGHVS and CDR2 is FNYEAQ in the germline V gene. CDR3 protein: CASSLGRVGATEAFF. CDR3 nucleotides: TGTGCCAGCAGCTTAGGGAGGGTAGGAGCCACTGAAGCTTTCTTT.

There are many counts of this clonotype. The chain combines TRBV5-1 with TRBJ2-1; D might be TRBD2 (6 bases). CDR1 and CDR2 from the germline V gene are SGHRS and YFSETQ. Trimming cost V 7 bases and J 9 bases, with 17 bases left between them. This CDR3 comprises 13 residues. The CDR3 spells CASRRGAVGEQFF. The CDR3 coding sequence is TGCGCCAGCCGGCGGGGCGCGGTCGGTGAGCAGTTCTTC.

In this sample, this clonotype turned up once. The V gene is TRBV5-1, the J gene TRBJ2-3; D is perhaps TRBD2 (7 bases). This CDR3 is 16 amino acids long. Germline V gene lookup returns CDR1 SGHRS and CDR2 YFSETQ. Trimming took 1 base from V and 0 from J, leaving 12 bases between them. CDR3 residues: CASSLLGGPSTDTQYF. The CDR3 nucleotides read TGCGCCAGCAGCTTGTTGGGGGGGCCTAGCACAGATACGCAGTATTTT.

This clonotype was seen a handful of times. The chain carries TRBV3-1 and TRBJ2-5; D is perhaps TRBD1 or TRBD2 (5 bases each). Trimming stripped 4 bases from V and 5 bases from J, with 20 bases between. This CDR3 spans 16 amino acids. Germline CDR1 and CDR2: LGHDT and YNNKEL (reference sequence). The CDR3, as DNA: TGTGCCAGCAGCCGCCCGGAACGTGTGGGGACGGAGACCCAGTACTTC. As protein: CASSRPERVGTETQYF.

The V call is TRBV20-1, the J call TRBJ2-1, with 10 nucleotides matching TRBD2. Germline trimming cut 1 base from V and 8 bases from J; bases unmatched to any gene: 5. Per the germline V gene, CDR1 is DFQATT and CDR2 is SNEGSKA (reference sequence). This CDR3 contains 14 residues. CDR3 loop: CSARVSGGADEQFF. The DNA of the CDR3 is TGCAGTGCTAGAGTCAGCGGGGGGGCAGATGAGCAGTTCTTC.

This clonotype came up a few times. The chain joins TRBV5-1 to TRBJ1-3; D is uncertain. CDR1 is SGHRS, CDR2 YFSETQ, per germline. The CDR3 has 15 residues. The V end was cut by 4 bases, the J end by 4 bases, with 15 bases between. The CDR3 loop is CASSDGPATGNTIYF. For the CDR3, the DNA is TGCGCCAGCAGCGACGGTCCGGCGACGGGAAACACCATATATTTT.

This chain links TRBV24-1 with TRBJ1-5; no clear D. The CDR3 sequence is 14 residues long. V lost 4 bases to trimming and J lost 1 base, with 7 bases between them. CDR1 and CDR2 (germline): KGHDR, SFDVKD. This chain's CDR3 is CATSDLDSNQPQHF. CDR3 sequence (DNA): TGTGCCACCAGTGACCTGGACAGCAATCAGCCCCAGCATTTT.

J is TRBJ2-7 and V is TRBV6-5; D not resolved. Germline loops: CDR1 MNHEY, CDR2 SVGAGI. With 0 bases removed from V and 3 bases from J, the gap between germline ends came to 6 bases. The CDR3 sequence is 13 residues long. CDR3 residues: CASSYSLDYEQYF. In DNA, the CDR3 is TGTGCCAGCAGTTACTCACTGGACTACGAGCAGTACTTC.

The chain has TRBV5-1 and TRBJ1-1, with a tentative D call TRBD1 (5 bases). Germline CDR1 SGHRS, CDR2 YFSETQ. The CDR3 sequence is 14 residues long. Trimming took 1 base from V and 1 from J, leaving 8 bases between them. CDR3 sequence: CASSLQGWNTEAFF. As DNA, the CDR3 is TGCGCCAGCAGCTTGCAGGGATGGAACACTGAAGCTTTCTTT.

The sample holds a few counts of this clonotype. The rearrangement links TRBV29-1 to TRBJ2-3; 10 bases line up with TRBD2. The V segment lost 5 bases and the J segment 6 bases; nucleotides outside the gene matches: 5. CDR1 is SQVTM, CDR2 ANQGSEA, per germline. The CDR3 length is 13 residues. DNA of the CDR3: TGCAGCGTTCTCCTAGCGGGGGTGGATACGCAGTATTTT. This encodes CSVLLAGVDTQYF.

This clonotype was seen only a few times. J is TRBJ2-1 and V is TRBV18, with D unresolved. The CDR3 is made up of 16 amino acids. CDR1 KGHSH and CDR2 LQKENI come from the germline V gene. V was pared by 5 bases and J by 2 bases, with 16 bases between. The CDR3 loop reads CASSGRTKYTYNEQFF. CDR3 nucleotides: TGTGCCAGCTCAGGGCGGACCAAGTACACCTACAATGAGCAGTTCTTC.

The rearrangement joins TRBV30 to TRBJ1-5; D gene uncertain. Germline CDR1 GTSNPN, CDR2 SVGIG (reference sequence). With 3 bases removed from V and 5 bases from J, the gap between germline ends came to 8 bases. This CDR3 is 12 amino acids long. DNA of the CDR3: TGTGCCTGGAGGGTCGGGGATCAGCCCCAGCATTTT. Translation gives CAWRVGDQPQHF. Together with reference TRBV30 and TRBJ1-5, the CDR3 gives the full variable domain: SQTIHQWPATLVQPVGSPLSLECTVEGTSNPNLYWYRQAAGRGLQLLFYSVGIGQISSEVPQNLSASRPQDRQFILSSKKLLLSDSGFYLCAWRVGDQPQHFGDGTRLSIL.

The V gene is TRBV7-2, the J gene TRBJ2-1; 8 bases agree with TRBD2. The CDR3 is made up of 16 amino acids. Trimming cost V 1 base and J 4 bases; bases outside gene matches: 6. CDR1 is SGHTA, CDR2 FQGNSA, per germline. Here the CDR3 DNA reads TGTGCCAGCAGCTTAGGGGCGGGGGGACATTACAATGAGCAGTTCTTC. Encoded protein: CASSLGAGGHYNEQFF.